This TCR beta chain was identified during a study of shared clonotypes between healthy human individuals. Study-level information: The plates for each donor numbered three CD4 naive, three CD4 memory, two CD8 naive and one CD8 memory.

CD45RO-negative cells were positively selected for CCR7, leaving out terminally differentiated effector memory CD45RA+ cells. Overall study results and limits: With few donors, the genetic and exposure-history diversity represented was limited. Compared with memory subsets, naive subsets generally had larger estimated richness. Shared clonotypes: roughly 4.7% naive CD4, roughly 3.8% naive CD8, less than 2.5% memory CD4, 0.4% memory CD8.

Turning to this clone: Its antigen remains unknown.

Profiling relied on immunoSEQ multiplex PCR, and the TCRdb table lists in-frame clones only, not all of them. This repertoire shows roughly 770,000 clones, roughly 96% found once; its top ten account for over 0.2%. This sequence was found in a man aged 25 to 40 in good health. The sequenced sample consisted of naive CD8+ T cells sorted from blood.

In DNA form, the CDR3 reads TGTGCCAGCAGTTACTACGACCGGAACAATGAGCAGTTCTTC. Translated, it gives CASSYYDRNNEQFF. This sequence joins TRBV6-5 and TRBJ2-1, with D unclear. CDR1 is MNHEY, CDR2 SVGAGI, per germline. The length of the CDR3 is 14 residues. Trimming cost V 1 base and J 5 bases, with 9 bases left between them.